This T cell receptor (beta chain) is from a study of T cells in Graves' hyperthyroidism and ophthalmopathy. Trimming stripped 5 bases from V and 0 bases from J, with 17 bases between. The CDR3 runs 16 residues. CDR1 SGHAT and CDR2 FQNNGV come from the germline V gene. Concerning this clonotype: The antigen remains undetermined.

The investigators amplified TCR beta CDR3 regions from RNA transcripts. The study used the HTBI primer set for a first-round RT-PCR of the TCR CDR3. TCRdb called the multiplex PCR reads again in MiXCR, with one record for every CDR3 protein. The sample has 530,000 or so distinct CDR3 sequences; approximately 25% are singletons. Overall study findings and caveats: Ophthalmopathy was told apart from stable hyperthyroidism by a 13 V-J model.

Thyroid ultrasound and orbital computed tomography, with clinical symptoms and serum thyroxine and TRAb, informed diagnoses. V is TRBV11-2 and J is TRBJ2-7, with a tentative D call TRBD1 (5 bases). Sequenced input: blood. This sequence was found in a woman in her 30s with Graves' ophthalmopathy. The CDR3 spells CASSTQDTFSSYEQYF. The CDR3 region has the DNA TGTGCCAGCAGCACCCAGGACACCTTTAGCTCCTACGAGCAGTACTTC.